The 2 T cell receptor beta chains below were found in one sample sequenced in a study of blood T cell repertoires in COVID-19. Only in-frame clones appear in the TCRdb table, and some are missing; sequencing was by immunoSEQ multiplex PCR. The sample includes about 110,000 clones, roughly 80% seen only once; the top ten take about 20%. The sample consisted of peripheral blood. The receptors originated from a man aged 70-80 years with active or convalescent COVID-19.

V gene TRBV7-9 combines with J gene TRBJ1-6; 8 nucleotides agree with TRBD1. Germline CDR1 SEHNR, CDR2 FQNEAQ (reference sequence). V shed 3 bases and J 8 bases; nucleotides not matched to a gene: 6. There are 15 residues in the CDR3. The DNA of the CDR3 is TGTGCCAGCAGCTTGTTGACAGGGGCCCATTCACCCCTCCACTTT. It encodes CASSLLTGAHSPLHF. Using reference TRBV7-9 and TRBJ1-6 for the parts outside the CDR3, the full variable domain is DTGVSQNPRHKITKRGQNVTFRCDPISEHNRLYWYRQTLGQGPEFLTYFQNEAQLEKSRLLSDRFSAERPKGSFSTLEIQRTEQGDSAMYLCASSLLTGAHSPLHFGNGTRLTVT.

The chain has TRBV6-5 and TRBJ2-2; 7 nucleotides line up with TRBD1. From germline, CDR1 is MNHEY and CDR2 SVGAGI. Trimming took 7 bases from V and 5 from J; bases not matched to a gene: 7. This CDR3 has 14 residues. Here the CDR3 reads CASTKTGRTGELFF. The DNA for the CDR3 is TGTGCCAGCACCAAGACAGGGCGGACCGGGGAGCTGTTTTTT.